This T cell receptor beta chain emerged from a study of CXCR3-negative and CXCR3-positive naive CD8 T cells. Whole-study results and caveats: Hydrophobicity was higher for TRB CDR3s found in CXCR3-positive naive cells than in CXCR3-negative naive cells.

Comment on this clonotype: Antigen: not known.

The CDR3 is 17 residues long. CDR1 is SGHTA, CDR2 FQGNSA, per germline. 5' RACE that incorporated UMI labels was used to prepare the TRB cDNA libraries. TCRdb re-called the 5' RACE reads, yielding one record per CDR3 amino acid sequence without DNA. This table lists approximately 98,000 distinct CDR3 sequences. The chain employs TRBV7-2 and TRBJ2-1; there is no DNA to check the TCRdb D call of TRBD1. The sequence came from a human donor in good health. Some clones in this sample may be carry-over from other donors' samples. Source material: naive CXCR3+ CD8+ T cells from blood. Subset in this sample: CD45RO-CCR7+CD27+CD95- naive CD8+ T cells expressing CXCR3 (TNR3+). This CDR3 is CASSLRPRQAPYNEQFF.